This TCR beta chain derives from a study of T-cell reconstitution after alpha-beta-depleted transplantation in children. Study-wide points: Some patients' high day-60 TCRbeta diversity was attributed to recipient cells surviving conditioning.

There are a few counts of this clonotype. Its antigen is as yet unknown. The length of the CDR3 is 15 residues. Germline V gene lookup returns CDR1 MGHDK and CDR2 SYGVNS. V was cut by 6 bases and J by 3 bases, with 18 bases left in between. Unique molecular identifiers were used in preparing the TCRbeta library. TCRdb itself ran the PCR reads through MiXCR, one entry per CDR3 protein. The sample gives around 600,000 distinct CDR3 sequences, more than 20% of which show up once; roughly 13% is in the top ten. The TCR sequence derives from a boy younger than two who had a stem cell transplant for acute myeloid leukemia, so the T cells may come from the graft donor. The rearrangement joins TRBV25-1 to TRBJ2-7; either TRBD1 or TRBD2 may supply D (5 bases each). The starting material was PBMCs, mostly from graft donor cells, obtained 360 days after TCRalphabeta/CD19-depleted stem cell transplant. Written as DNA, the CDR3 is TGTGCCAGCAGCGCCATCGGGTTGGGGGTCTACGAGCAGTACTTC. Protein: CASSAIGLGVYEQYF.